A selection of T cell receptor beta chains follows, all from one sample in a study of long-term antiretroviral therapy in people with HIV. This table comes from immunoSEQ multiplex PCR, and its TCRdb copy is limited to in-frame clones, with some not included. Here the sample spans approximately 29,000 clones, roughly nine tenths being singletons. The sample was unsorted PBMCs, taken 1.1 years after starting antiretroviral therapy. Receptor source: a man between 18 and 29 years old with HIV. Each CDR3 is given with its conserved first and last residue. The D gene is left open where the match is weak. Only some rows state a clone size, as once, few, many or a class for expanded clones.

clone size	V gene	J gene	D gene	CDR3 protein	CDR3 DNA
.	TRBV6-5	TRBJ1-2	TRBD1	CASSYSSRDRGEGYTF	TGTGCCAGCAGTTACTCATCGAGGGACAGGGGGGAAGGCTACACCTTC
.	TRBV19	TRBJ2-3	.	CASSRAGDTDTQYF	TGTGCCAGTAGTAGGGCAGGGGACACAGATACGCAGTATTTT
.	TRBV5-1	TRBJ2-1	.	CASSLGGGSGNEQFF	TGCGCCAGCAGCTTGGGAGGAGGGTCGGGGAATGAGCAGTTCTTC
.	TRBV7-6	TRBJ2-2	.	CASIGAGTGELFF	TGTGCCAGCATTGGGGCGGGCACCGGGGAGCTGTTTTTT
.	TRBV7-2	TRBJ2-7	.	CASSTPPDYEQYF	TGTGCCAGCAGCACGCCGCCTGATTACGAGCAGTACTTC
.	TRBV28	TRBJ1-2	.	CASHSGHLNYGYTF	TGTGCCAGCCATTCGGGACACCTAAACTATGGCTACACCTTC
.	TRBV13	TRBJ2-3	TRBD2	CASTGGRTDTQYF	TGTGCCAGCACGGGGGGGCGAACAGATACGCAGTATTTT
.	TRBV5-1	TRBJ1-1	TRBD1	CASSLERTGPTEAFF	TGCGCCAGCAGCTTGGAACGGACAGGGCCCACTGAAGCTTTCTTT
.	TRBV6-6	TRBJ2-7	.	CASSYSMGSYEQYF	TGTGCCAGCAGTTACTCGATGGGATCCTACGAGCAGTACTTC
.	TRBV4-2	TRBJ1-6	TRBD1	CASSPLGQGAHNSPLHF	TGTGCCAGCAGCCCGCTTGGACAGGGGGCACATAATTCACCCCTCCACTTT
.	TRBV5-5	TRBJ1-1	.	CASSLWFGENTEAFF	TGTGCCAGCAGCTTGTGGTTTGGAGAGAACACTGAAGCTTTCTTT
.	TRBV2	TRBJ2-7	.	CASESGSYSYEQYF	TGTGCCAGCGAGAGCGGATCCTATTCCTACGAGCAGTACTTC
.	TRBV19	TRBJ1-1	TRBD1	CASTHGGQGIGAFF	TGTGCCAGTACCCACGGGGGACAGGGGATCGGTGCTTTCTTT
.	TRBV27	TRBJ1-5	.	CASSLGWGNQPQHF	TGTGCCAGCAGTTTAGGGTGGGGCAATCAGCCCCAGCATTTT
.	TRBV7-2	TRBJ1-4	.	CASSSQTAVGEKLFF	TGTGCCAGCAGCTCCCAGACAGCGGTTGGAGAAAAACTGTTTTTT
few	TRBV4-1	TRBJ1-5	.	CASSPGHLDQPQHF	TGCGCCAGCAGCCCAGGACATCTCGACCAGCCCCAGCATTTT
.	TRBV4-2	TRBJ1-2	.	CASSQDGGLRGGGYTF	TGTGCCAGCAGCCAAGACGGGGGACTCCGGGGAGGGGGCTACACCTTC
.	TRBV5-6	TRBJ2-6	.	CASSLGGQWAGANVLTF	TGTGCCAGCAGCTTGGGGGGGCAGTGGGCTGGGGCCAACGTCCTGACTTTC
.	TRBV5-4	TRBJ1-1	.	CASSLGDRPFEAFF	TGTGCCAGCAGCTTGGGGGACCGACCATTTGAAGCTTTCTTT
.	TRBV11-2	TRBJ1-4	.	CASSLVAGTSVEKLFF	TGTGCCAGCAGCTTAGTGGCGGGGACCTCGGTTGAAAAACTGTTTTTT
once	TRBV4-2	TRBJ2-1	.	CASSPGLGSYNEQFF	TGTGCCAGCAGCCCCGGACTGGGCTCCTACAATGAGCAGTTCTTC
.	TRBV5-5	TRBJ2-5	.	CASSPLDWDQETQYF	TGTGCCAGCAGCCCACTCGACTGGGACCAAGAGACCCAGTACTTC
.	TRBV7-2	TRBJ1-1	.	CASSSTLAEAFF	TGTGCCAGCAGCTCTACCCTGGCTGAAGCTTTCTTT
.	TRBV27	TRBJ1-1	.	CASSLLFSANTEAFF	TGTGCCAGCAGTTTACTTTTTTCCGCAAACACTGAAGCTTTCTTT
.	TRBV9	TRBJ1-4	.	CASSVAQGGEKLFF	TGTGCCAGCAGCGTAGCCCAGGGCGGTGAAAAACTGTTTTTT
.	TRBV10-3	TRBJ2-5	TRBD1	CAIGTGGWETQYF	TGTGCCATCGGGACAGGGGGGTGGGAGACCCAGTACTTC
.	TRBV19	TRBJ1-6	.	CASSLNSQPQDSPLHF	TGTGCCAGTAGTCTTAACAGCCAGCCACAGGATTCACCCCTCCACTTT
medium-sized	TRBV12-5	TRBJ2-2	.	CASGKKGGGTGELFF	TGTGCTAGTGGTAAGAAGGGGGGCGGAACCGGGGAGCTGTTTTTT
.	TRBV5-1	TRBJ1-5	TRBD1	CASSEGQGAGQPQHF	TGCGCCAGCAGCGAGGGACAGGGGGCTGGACAGCCCCAGCATTTT
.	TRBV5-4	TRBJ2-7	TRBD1	CASSPYRGEQYF	TGTGCCAGCAGCCCATACAGGGGCGAGCAGTACTTC
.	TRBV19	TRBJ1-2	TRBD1	CASSVTGTVKGYTF	TGTGCCAGTAGTGTCACCGGGACAGTCAAAGGCTACACCTTC
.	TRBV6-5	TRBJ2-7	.	CASNKRADSFYEQYF	TGTGCCAGCAATAAACGGGCCGACTCCTTTTACGAGCAGTACTTC
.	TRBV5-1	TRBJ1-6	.	CASSRGEANNSPLHF	TGCGCCAGCAGTAGAGGAGAAGCCAATAATTCACCCCTCCACTTT
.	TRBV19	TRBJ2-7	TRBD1	CASSIGDRTDEQYF	TGTGCCAGTAGTATAGGGGACAGAACAGACGAGCAGTACTTC
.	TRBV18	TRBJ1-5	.	CASSPPGPNQPQHF	TGTGCCAGCTCACCCCCAGGACCAAATCAGCCCCAGCATTTT
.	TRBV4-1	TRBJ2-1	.	CASSQGLQDYNEQFF	TGCGCCAGCAGCCAGGGCCTACAGGATTACAATGAGCAGTTCTTC